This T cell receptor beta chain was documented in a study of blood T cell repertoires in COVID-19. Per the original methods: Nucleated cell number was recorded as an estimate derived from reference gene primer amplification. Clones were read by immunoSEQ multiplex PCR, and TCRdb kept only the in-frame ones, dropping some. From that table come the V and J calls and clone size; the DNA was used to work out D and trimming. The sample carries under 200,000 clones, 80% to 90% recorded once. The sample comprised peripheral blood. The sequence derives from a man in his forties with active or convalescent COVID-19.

This CDR3 reads CSVEDQGIRTDTQYF. CDR3 in DNA: TGCAGCGTTGAAGATCAGGGGATCCGCACAGATACGCAGTATTTT. The rearrangement links TRBV29-1 to TRBJ2-3; perhaps TRBD1 as D (6 bases). Germline V gene data show CDR1 as SQVTM and CDR2 as ANQGSEA. The CDR3 extends over 15 amino acids. V lost 0 bases and J lost 1, with 11 bases in between.